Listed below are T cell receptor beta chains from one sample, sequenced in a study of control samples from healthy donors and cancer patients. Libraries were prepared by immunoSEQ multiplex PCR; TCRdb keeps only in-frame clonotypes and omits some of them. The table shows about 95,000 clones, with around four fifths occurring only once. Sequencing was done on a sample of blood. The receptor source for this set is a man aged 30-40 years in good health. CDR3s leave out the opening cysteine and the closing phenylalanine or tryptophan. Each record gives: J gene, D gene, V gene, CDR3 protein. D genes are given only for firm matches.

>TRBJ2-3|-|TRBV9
ASSRGLLLTDTQY
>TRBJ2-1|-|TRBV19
ASTDPSTYNEQF
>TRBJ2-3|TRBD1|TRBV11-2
ASSLGGGGTDTQY
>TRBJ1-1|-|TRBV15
ATSRDLRGRTEAF
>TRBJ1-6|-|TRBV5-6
ASSSLGALSSYNSPLH
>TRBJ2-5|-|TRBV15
ATSSESPGTEQETQY
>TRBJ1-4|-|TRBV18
ASSPEGNEKLF
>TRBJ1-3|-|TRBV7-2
ASSRRAGNTIY
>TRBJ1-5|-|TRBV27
ASKGARWNTGNQPQH
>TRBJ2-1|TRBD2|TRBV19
ASSRLAGGNNEQF
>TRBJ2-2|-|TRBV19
ASRYTEKTGELF
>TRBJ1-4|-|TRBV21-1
ASLRVFANEKLF
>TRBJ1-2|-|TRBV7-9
ASSFPGYGYT
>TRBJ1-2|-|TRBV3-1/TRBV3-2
ASSQAANYGYT
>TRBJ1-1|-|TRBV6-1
ASSVAQGRDTEAF
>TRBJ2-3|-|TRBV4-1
ASSQDPPDSSTDTQY
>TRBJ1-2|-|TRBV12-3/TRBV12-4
ASTKQGFYGYT
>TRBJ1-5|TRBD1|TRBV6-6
ASSLPSGGSDNQPQH
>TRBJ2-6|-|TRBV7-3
ASSRMEVAGANVLT
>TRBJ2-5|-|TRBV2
ASSFTPGGTQY
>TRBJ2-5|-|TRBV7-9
ASSRLGAQQETQY
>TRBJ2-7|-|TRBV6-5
ASSHRGGNPYEQY
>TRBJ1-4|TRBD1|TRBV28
ASSPLTDRDEKLF
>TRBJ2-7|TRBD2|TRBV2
ASSLAGRASEQY
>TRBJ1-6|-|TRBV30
ACGQNNSPLH
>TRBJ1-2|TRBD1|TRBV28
ASSPRDRGVT
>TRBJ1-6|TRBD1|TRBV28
ASSPQGGNSPLH
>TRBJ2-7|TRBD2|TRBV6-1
ASSEPEPPFRTSGGLYEQY
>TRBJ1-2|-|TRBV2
ASSEGLDSDGYT
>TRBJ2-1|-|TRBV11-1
ASSFRTSPNEQF
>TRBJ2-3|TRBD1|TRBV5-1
ASSYGQGTDTQY
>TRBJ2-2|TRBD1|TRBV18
ASSPGQGRTGELF
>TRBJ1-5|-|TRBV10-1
ASSEGQGQPQH
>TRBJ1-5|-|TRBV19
ASSQGGNQPQH
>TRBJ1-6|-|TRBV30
AWAVVGGSPLH
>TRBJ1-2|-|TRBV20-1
SASAGYT
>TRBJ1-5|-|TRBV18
ASSEQRANQPQH
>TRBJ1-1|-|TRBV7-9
ASSLGGTMNTEAF
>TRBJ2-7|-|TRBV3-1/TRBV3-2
ASSQGHPREQY
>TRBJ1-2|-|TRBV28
ASSRNINYGYT
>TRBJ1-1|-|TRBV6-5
ASSPQTGNTEAF
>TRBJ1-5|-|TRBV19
ASSISQVNQPQH
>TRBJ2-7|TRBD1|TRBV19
ASRRTGAYEQY
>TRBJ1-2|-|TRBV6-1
ASSDLRRTGEGYT
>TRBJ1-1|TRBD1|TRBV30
AWSVTIRGTEAF
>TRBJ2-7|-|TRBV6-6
ASSYSDTNEQY
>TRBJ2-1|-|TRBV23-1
ASSQYSPHFSNEQF
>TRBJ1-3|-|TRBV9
ASSSYLTSSGNTIY
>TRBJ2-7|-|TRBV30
AWSVTGLSSYEQY
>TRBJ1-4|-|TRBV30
AWNSAYERNEKLF
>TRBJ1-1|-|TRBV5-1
ASSTTGNTEAF
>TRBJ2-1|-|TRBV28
ASTLGRSSYNEQF
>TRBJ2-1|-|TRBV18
ASSLDGNEQF